This paragraph reports one T cell receptor (beta chain). This clonotype was seen ten or more times. This receptor's antigen is unknown. No quality values exist for individual bases; no much larger clone is one base distant. This specimen comes from a study of T-cell reconstitution after alpha-beta-depleted transplantation in children listed by TCRdb under 2016. With regard to the full study: The study quantitatively tracked T-cell immune reconstitution after TCRalphabeta/CD19-depleted allogeneic hematopoietic cell transplantation in children using TCR repertoire profiling. The investigation overall reported the following: The apparently early alphabetaT-cell count recovery about two months after transplant was reportedly dependent on only several hundred rapidly expanded clones derived from non-depleted graft cells. Hyperexpanded clone frequencies declined over subsequent months; after one year, T-cell counts and TCRbeta diversity were mostly attributed to newly produced T cells. The high TCRbeta diversity at day 60 in some patients was ascribed to recipient T cells and intrathymic progenitors that had survived conditioning.

The treatment or condition label, read with the paper, signifies: allogeneic hematopoietic cell transplantation with graft depleted of TCRalphabeta T cells and CD19 B cells. The transplant recipients were children given TCRalphabeta/CD19-depleted allogeneic hematopoietic cell grafts. For this chain, trimming is 5 bases at the V end and 0 bases at the J end, and the number of junction bases without a gene match is 3. CDR1 and CDR2 (SSHAT, FNYEAQ) derive from the germline V gene (reference sequence). The CDR3 sequence holds 15 residues, the cysteine and phenylalanine included. The retained sequence is limited to the CDR3, 45 bases, with the frame set at the first base. Library preparation was by PCR. TCRdb shows the sequencer as Illumina HiSeq 2500. Molecular barcoding was employed in the preparation of TCR libraries, with unique molecular identifiers being used to normalize TCRbeta repertoire quantification. Starting from the raw public reads, TCRdb applied fastp trimming at Q25, assembled clones with MiXCR and retained in-frame beta chains. Identical CDR3 proteins give one entry, which carries the most common genes and DNA. The sample table contains some 300,000 distinct CDR3 sequences; only one count was recorded for around 9.1% of them. The top ten clonotypes cover roughly 7.1% of the sample.

This chain is built from TRBV7-7 and TRBJ2-2; TRBD1 aligns with 7 central bases. The material sequenced was PBMCs, taken before TCRalphabeta/CD19-depleted stem cell transplant. The TCR comes from a boy in the first two years of life with acute myeloid leukemia, due to receive a stem cell transplant. CDR3 sequence: CASSQGVPNTGELFF. In nucleotide form, the sequence is TGTGCCAGCAGCCAGGGGGTTCCGAACACCGGGGAGCTGTTTTTT.